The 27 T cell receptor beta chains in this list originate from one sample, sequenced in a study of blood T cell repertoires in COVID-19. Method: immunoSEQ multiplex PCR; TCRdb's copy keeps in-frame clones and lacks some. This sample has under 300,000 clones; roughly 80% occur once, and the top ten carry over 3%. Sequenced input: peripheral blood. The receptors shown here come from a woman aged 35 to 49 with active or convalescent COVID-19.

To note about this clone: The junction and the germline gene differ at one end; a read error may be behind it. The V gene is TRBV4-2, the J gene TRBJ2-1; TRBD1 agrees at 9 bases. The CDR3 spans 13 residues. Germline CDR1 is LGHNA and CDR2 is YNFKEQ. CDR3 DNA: TGTGCCAGCAGCCAAGAAAGGGGGACAGGGAGACTCTTC. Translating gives CASSQERGTGRLF.

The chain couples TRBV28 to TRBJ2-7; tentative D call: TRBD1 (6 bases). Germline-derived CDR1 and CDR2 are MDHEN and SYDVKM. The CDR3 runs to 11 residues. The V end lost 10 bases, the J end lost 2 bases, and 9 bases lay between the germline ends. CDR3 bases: TGTGCCACCACAGGGCCCTACGAGCAGTACTTC. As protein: CATTGPYEQYF.

This CDR3 is CASSESRTEVEKLFF. CDR3 DNA sequence: TGCGCCAGCAGTGAGTCAAGGACAGAAGTGGAAAAACTGTTTTTT. The V and J genes are TRBV10-1 and TRBJ1-4; the D gene is possibly TRBD1 (6 bases). V lost 0 bases and J lost 8, with 13 bases in between. The germline gives CDR1 WNHNN, CDR2 SYGVQD (reference sequence). This CDR3 spans 15 amino acids.

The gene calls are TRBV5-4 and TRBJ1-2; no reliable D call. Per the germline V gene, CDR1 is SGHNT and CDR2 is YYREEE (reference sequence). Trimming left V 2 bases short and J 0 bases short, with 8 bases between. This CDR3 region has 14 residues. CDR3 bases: TGTGCCAGCAGCTTTGGGAGATCTAACTATGGCTACACCTTC. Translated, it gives CASSFGRSNYGYTF.

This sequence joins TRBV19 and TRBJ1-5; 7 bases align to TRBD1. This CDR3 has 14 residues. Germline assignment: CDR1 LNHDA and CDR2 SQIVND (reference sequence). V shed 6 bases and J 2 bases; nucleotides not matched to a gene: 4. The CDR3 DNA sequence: TGTGCCAGTAGCATTACAGGGGGCAATCAGCCCCAGCATTTT. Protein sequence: CASSITGGNQPQHF. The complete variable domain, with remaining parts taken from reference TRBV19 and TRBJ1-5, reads DGGITQSPKYLFRKEGQNVTLSCEQNLNHDAMYWYRQDPGQGLRLIYYSQIVNDFQKGDIAEGYSVSREKKESFPLTVTSAQKNPTAFYLCASSITGGNQPQHFGDGTRLSIL.

The CDR3 is CASTSGTGVEKLFF. In nucleotides, the CDR3 is TGTGCCAGCACCTCCGGGACAGGGGTGGAAAAACTGTTTTTT. V is TRBV6-5 and J is TRBJ1-4; 10 nucleotides line up with TRBD1. Germline assignment: CDR1 MNHEY and CDR2 SVGAGI. This CDR3 spans 14 amino acids. Germline trimming cut 7 bases from V and 8 bases from J; bases unmatched to any gene: 7.

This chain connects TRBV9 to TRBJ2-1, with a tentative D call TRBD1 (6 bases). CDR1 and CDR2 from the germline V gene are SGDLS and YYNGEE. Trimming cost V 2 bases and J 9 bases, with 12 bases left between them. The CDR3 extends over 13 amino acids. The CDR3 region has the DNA TGTGCCAGCAGCGTTGCGCAGGGGAGTGAGCAGTTCTTC. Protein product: CASSVAQGSEQFF.

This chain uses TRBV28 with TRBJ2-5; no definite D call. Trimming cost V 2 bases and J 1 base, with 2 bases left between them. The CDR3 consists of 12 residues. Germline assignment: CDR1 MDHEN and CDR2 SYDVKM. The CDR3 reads CASSLLQETQYF. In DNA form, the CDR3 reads TGTGCCAGCAGTTTACTCCAAGAGACCCAGTACTTC.

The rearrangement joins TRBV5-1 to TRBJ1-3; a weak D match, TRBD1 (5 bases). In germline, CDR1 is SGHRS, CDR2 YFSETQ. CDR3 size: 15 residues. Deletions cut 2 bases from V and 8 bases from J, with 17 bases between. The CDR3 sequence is CASSFDGPQGDTIYF. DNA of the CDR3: TGCGCCAGCAGCTTCGACGGACCTCAAGGGGACACCATATATTTT.

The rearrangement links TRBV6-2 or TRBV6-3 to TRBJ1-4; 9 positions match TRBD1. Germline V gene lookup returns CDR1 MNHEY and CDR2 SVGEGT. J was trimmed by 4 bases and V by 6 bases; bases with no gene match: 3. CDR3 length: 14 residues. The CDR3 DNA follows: TGTGCCAGCAGCACAGGGGGCGGTAATGAAAAACTGTTTTTT. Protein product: CASSTGGGNEKLFF.

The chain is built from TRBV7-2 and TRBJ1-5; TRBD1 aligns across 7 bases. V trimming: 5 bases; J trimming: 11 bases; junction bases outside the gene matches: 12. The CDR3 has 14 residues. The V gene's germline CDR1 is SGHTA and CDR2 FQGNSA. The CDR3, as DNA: TGTGCCAGCAGCCTCACAGGGGCCGCTTTGTCCCAGCATTTT. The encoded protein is CASSLTGAALSQHF.

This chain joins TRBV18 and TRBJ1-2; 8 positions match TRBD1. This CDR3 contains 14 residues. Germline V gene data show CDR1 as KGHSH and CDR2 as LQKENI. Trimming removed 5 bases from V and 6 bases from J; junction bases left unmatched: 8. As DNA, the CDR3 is TGTGCCAGCTCAACTTCGACAGGGGAGGATGGCTACACCTTC. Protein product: CASSTSTGEDGYTF.

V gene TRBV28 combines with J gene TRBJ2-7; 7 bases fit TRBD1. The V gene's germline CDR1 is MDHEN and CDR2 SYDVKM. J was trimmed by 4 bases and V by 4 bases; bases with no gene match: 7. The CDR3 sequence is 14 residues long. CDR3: CASSYRGSAYEQYF. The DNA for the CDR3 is TGTGCCAGCAGTTACAGGGGTAGTGCGTACGAGCAGTACTTC. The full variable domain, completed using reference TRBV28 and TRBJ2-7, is DVKVTQSSRYLVKRTGEKVFLECVQDMDHENMFWYRQDPGLGLRLIYFSYDVKMKEKGDIPEGYSVSREKKERFSLILESASTNQTSMYLCASSYRGSAYEQYFGPGTRLTVT.

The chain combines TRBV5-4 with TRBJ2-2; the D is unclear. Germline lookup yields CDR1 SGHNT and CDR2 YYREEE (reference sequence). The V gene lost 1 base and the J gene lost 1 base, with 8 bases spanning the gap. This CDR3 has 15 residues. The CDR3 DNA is TGTGCCAGCAGCTTGTTTAAACAGAACACCGGGGAGCTGTTTTTT. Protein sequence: CASSLFKQNTGELFF. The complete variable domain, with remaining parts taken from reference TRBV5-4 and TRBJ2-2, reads ETGVTQSPTHLIKTRGQQVTLRCSSQSGHNTVSWYQQALGQGPQFIFQYYREEENGRGNFPPRFSGLQFPNYSSELNVNALELDDSALYLCASSLFKQNTGELFFGEGSRLTVL.

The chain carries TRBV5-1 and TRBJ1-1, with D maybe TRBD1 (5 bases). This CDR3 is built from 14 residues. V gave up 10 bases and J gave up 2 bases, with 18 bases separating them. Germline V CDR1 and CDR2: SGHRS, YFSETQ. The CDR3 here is CAPSRGGVNTEAFF. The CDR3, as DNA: TGCGCCCCCAGCCGCGGGGGGGTAAACACTGAAGCTTTCTTT.

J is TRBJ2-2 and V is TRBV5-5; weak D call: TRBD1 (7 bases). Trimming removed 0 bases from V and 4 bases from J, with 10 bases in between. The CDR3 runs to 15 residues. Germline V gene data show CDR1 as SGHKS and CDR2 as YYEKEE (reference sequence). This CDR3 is CASSLGQGGTGELFF. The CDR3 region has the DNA TGTGCCAGCAGCTTGGGGCAGGGGGGCACCGGGGAGCTGTTTTTT.

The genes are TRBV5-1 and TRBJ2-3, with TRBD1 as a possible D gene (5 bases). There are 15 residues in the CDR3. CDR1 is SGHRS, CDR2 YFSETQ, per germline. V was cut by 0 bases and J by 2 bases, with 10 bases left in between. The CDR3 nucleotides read TGCGCCAGCAGCTTGGAGGACACATCCACAGATACGCAGTATTTT. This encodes CASSLEDTSTDTQYF. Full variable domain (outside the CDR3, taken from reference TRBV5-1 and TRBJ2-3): KAGVTQTPRYLIKTRGQQVTLSCSPISGHRSVSWYQQTPGQGLQFLFEYFSETQRNKGNFPGRFSGRQFSNSRSEMNVSTLELGDSALYLCASSLEDTSTDTQYFGPGTRLTVL.

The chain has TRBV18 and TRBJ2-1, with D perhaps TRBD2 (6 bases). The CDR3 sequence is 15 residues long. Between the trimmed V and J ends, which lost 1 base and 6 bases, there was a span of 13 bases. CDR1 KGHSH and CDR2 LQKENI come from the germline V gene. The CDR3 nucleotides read TGTGCCAGCTCACCACGAGGAGGGGCTGGCAATGAGCAGTTCTTC. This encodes CASSPRGGAGNEQFF.

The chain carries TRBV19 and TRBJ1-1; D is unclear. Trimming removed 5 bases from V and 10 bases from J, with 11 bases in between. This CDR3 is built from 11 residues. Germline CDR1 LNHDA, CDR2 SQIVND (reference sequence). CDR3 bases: TGTGCCAGTAGTTTCGGACTAGTAGCTTTCTTT. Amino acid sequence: CASSFGLVAFF.

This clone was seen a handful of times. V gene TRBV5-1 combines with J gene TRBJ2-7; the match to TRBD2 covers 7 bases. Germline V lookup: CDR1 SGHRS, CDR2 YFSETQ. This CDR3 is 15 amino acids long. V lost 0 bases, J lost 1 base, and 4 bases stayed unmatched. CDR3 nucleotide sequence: TGCGCCAGCAGCTTGGTGGGAGGGAATTCCTACGAGCAGTACTTC. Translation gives CASSLVGGNSYEQYF.

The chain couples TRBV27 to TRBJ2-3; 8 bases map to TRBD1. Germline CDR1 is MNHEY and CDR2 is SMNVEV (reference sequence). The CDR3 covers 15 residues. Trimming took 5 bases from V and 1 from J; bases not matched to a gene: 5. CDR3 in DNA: TGTGCCAGCAGTGAATACAGGGGGGGCACAGATACGCAGTATTTT. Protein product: CASSEYRGGTDTQYF.

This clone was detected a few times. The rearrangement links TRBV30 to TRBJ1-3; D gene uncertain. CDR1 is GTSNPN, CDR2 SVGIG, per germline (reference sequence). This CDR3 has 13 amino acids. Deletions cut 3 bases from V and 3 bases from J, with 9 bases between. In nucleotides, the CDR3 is TGTGCCTGGAGGCAGCGATATGGAAACACCATATATTTT. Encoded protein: CAWRQRYGNTIYF.

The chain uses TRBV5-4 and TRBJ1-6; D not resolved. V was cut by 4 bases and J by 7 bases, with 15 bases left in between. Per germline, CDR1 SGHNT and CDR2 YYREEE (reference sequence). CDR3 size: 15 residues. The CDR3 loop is CASSPQQNPNSPLHF. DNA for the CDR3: TGTGCCAGCAGCCCCCAACAGAATCCGAATTCACCCCTCCACTTT.

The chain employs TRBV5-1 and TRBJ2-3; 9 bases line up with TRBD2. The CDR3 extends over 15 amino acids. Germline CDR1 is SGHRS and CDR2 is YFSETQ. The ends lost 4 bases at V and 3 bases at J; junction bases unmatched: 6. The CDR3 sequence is CASSPRAGGTDTQYF. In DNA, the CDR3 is TGCGCCAGCAGCCCAAGGGCGGGGGGGACAGATACGCAGTATTTT.

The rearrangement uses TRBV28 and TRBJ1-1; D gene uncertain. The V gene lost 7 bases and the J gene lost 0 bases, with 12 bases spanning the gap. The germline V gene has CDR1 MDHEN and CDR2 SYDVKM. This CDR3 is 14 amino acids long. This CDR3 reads CASIPGGMNTEAFF. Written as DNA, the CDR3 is TGTGCCAGCATACCGGGAGGCATGAACACTGAAGCTTTCTTT. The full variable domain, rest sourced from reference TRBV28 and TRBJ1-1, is DVKVTQSSRYLVKRTGEKVFLECVQDMDHENMFWYRQDPGLGLRLIYFSYDVKMKEKGDIPEGYSVSREKKERFSLILESASTNQTSMYLCASIPGGMNTEAFFGQGTRLTVV.

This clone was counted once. As DNA, the CDR3 is TGTGCCAGCAGTGAAGACTTGGCAGGGCATGGTTATGGCTACACCTTC. It is translated as CASSEDLAGHGYGYTF. The chain links TRBV6-1 to TRBJ1-2; D possibly corresponds to TRBD1 (5 bases). This CDR3 is built from 16 residues. CDR1 is MNHNS and CDR2 is SASEGT in the germline V gene. Trimming shortened V by 1 base and J by 5 bases, and 17 bases separated the two germline ends.

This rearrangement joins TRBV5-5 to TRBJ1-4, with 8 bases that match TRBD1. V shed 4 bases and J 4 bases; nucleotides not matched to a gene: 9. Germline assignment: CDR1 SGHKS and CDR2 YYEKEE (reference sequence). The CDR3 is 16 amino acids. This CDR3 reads CASSPQVGQGNEKLFF. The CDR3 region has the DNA TGTGCCAGCAGCCCTCAGGTTGGACAGGGTAATGAAAAACTGTTTTTT.